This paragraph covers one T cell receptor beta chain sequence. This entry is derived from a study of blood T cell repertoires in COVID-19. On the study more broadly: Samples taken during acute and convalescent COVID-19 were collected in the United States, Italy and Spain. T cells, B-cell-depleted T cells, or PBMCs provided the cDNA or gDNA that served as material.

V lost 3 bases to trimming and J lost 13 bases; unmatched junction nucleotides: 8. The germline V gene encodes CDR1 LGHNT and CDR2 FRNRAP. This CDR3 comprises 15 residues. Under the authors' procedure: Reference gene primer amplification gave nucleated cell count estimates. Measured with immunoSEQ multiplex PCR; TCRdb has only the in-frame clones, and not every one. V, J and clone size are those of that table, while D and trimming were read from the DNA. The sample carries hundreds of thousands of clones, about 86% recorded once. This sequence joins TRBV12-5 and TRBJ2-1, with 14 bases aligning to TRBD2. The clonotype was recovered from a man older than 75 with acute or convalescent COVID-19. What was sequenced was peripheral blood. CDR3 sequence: CASGLGLAGGRGQFF. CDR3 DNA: TGTGCTAGTGGTTTAGGACTAGCGGGAGGAAGGGGACAGTTCTTC.